The 9 T cell receptor beta chains in this list originate from one sample, sequenced in a study of glioma-infiltrating T cells. Amplification of TCR alpha and beta CDR3 regions from RNA used iRepertoire nested multiplex PCR. Each CDR3 protein is one row after TCRdb ran MiXCR on the multiplex PCR reads. The repertoire holds approximately 89,000 distinct CDR3 sequences, with around a quarter as singletons. The specimen was glioma tissue, nonneoplastic brain tissue, or PBMCs (not recorded which). The receptors derive from a human donor with low-grade glioma or glioblastoma, undergoing nonglioma brain surgery, or in good health (not recorded which).

Details on this clonotype: Just one base apart from a much larger clone, this may be a read error. The chain links TRBV7-9 to TRBJ2-3; tentatively, D is TRBD1 (5 bases). Germline V gene data show CDR1 as SEHNR and CDR2 as FQNEAQ (reference sequence). The CDR3 sequence is 16 residues long. V was cut by 4 bases and J by 2 bases, with 16 bases left in between. The CDR3 spells CASSSLWKGATDTQYF. The CDR3, as DNA: TGTGCCAGCAGCTCACTATGGAAAGGGGCCACAGATACGCAGTATTTT.

The sample holds many counts of this clonotype. The chain is built from TRBV20-1 and TRBJ2-7; 8 bases are shared with TRBD1. CDR1 is DFQATT and CDR2 is SNEGSKA in the germline V gene (reference sequence). This CDR3 comprises 12 residues. Trimming removed 2 bases from V and 6 bases from J; junction bases left unmatched: 3. This CDR3 is CSARKTGVEQYF. DNA of the CDR3: TGCAGTGCTAGAAAGACAGGGGTCGAGCAGTACTTC.

This clonotype appeared a few times. The V gene is TRBV29-1, the J gene TRBJ2-7; 7 bases map to TRBD1. The germline V gene encodes CDR1 SQVTM and CDR2 ANQGSEA. The ends lost 4 bases at V and 5 bases at J; junction bases unmatched: 5. The CDR3 is 12 residues long. The CDR3 nucleotides read TGCAGCGTTGTCAGGGGGTATAACGAGCAGTACTTC. Translating gives CSVVRGYNEQYF.

The chain combines TRBV3-1 with TRBJ1-5; TRBD1 aligns across 7 bases. This CDR3 contains 14 residues. In germline, CDR1 is LGHDT, CDR2 YNNKEL (reference sequence). The J segment lost 2 bases and the V segment lost 6 bases, leaving 4 bases of the junction unmatched. The CDR3 loop is CASSRRGGNQPQHF. The CDR3 nucleotides are TGTGCCAGCAGTCGCAGGGGGGGCAATCAGCCCCAGCATTTT.

Concerning this clonotype itself: This may be a read error: a much more frequent sequence differs by one nucleotide. The genes are TRBV7-2 and TRBJ1-2; D possibly corresponds to TRBD1 (6 bases). V lost 1 base, J lost 8 bases, and 17 bases lay in between. The CDR3 sequence is 15 residues long. Germline loops: CDR1 SGHTA, CDR2 FQGNSA. The CDR3, as DNA: TGTGCCAGCAGCTTAGAGGGACATTTATTGCGGGGCTACACCTTC. Its protein product is CASSLEGHLLRGYTF.

The sample holds many counts of this clonotype. V gene TRBV18 combines with J gene TRBJ2-3; TRBD1 or TRBD2 may be the D gene (5 bases each). Deletions cut 3 bases from V and 6 bases from J, with 10 bases between. Germline V gene lookup returns CDR1 KGHSH and CDR2 LQKENI. The CDR3 is made up of 13 amino acids. This CDR3 is CASSPQGEDTQYF. The CDR3 bases are TGTGCCAGCTCACCGCAAGGGGAGGATACGCAGTATTTT.

Of note for this clonotype: The junction shows a germline mismatch at one end, possibly a read error. The chain recombines TRBV4-1 with TRBJ2-4; 9 bases are shared with TRBD2. Per germline, CDR1 MGHRA and CDR2 YSYEKL. The CDR3 sequence is 16 residues long. CDR3 region: CASSQGGGGPADIQYF. The CDR3 region has the DNA TGTGCCAGCAGCCAAGGCGGGGGGGGGCCCGCGGACATTCAGTACTTC.

This clonotype was picked up many times. The gene calls are TRBV6-1 and TRBJ1-1; 7 nucleotides agree with TRBD1. The V gene's germline CDR1 is MNHNS and CDR2 SASEGT. The CDR3 covers 16 residues. V dropped 6 bases and J dropped 0; count of bases not matched to a gene: 10. The CDR3 here is CASRDRVGLMNTEAFF. The CDR3 DNA is TGTGCCAGCAGAGACAGGGTGGGCCTCATGAACACTGAAGCTTTCTTT.

Note on this clonotype: This may arise from a read error, as a much more abundant clone is one base away. This sequence joins TRBV20-1 and TRBJ2-1; possible D gene TRBD2, 5 bases. Germline lookup yields CDR1 DFQATT and CDR2 SNEGSKA (reference sequence). The CDR3 extends over 15 amino acids. The CDR3 loop reads CSARVRGKSYSEQFF. The CDR3 region has the DNA TGCAGTGCTAGAGTCCGAGGGAAGTCGTACAGTGAGCAGTTCTTC.